This TCR beta chain was observed in a study of regulatory T cells in long-lasting Graves disease. Investigators prepared the TCR beta libraries by applying iRepertoire HTBI primers and Arm-PCR of CDR3 regions. TCRdb processed the multiplex PCR reads anew with MiXCR; each CDR3 protein has one entry. Of hundreds of thousands of distinct CDR3 sequences in the sample, 14% to 15% are singletons; the top ten hold around 7.6%. Comment on this clonotype: The antigen remains unidentified.

Findings and limits, study-wide: Repertoires from persistent disease leaned toward TRBV28, TRBJ1-2 and TRBJ2-5.

Time point indicated: newly diagnosed GD, antithyroid drugs for less than 3 months. After RNA was extracted from PBMCs, the TCR library was made from it. The germline V gene encodes CDR1 SGHDT and CDR2 YYEEEE. The trim removed 4 bases at V and 0 bases at J, leaving 13 bases unmatched. CDR3 length: 18 residues. The same data also went into a second study, on T cells in Graves' hyperthyroidism and ophthalmopathy. That report notes: For Graves' hyperthyroidism to be stable, ophthalmopathy could not progress within 18 months. Those with hyperthyroidism were 18 to 65 years old, newly diagnosed, and ill for under 2 months.

Here the sequenced sample was peripheral blood mononuclear cells (PBMCs), taken at new diagnosis, from a patient treated with antithyroid drugs. This rearrangement joins TRBV5-6 to TRBJ2-3; 8 nucleotides align to TRBD2. The sequence derives from a woman between 35 and 50 years old with Graves disease. CDR3 protein: CASSPRGVIAGSTDTQYF. Here the CDR3 DNA reads TGTGCCAGCAGCCCCCGAGGGGTAATAGCGGGAAGCACAGATACGCAGTATTTT.